The present T cell receptor (beta chain) was sequenced within a study of identical twins listed by TCRdb under 2016. Background on the whole study: To test whether fetal clonotypes persist, this study deep-sequenced TCR alpha and beta repertoires from monozygotic twins, from unrelated adults of various ages, and from cord blood. To rule out contamination, replicate twin experiments were performed at different times with different library preparation protocols. General study outcomes and caveats: The excess sharing between twins in beta out-of-frame sequences was weaker because fewer shared sequences reduced the signal-to-noise ratio. In monozygotic twins, recombination models systematically underestimated out-of-frame TCR alpha sharing, but the models matched the sharing seen between unrelated individuals. Because the same donors could not be followed over many years, conclusions were based on cross-sectional statistical analysis. Fewer insertions were carried by abundant cord blood beta clonotypes; a weaker similar trend was observed in young adult naive repertoires, while no such trend was observed in memory repertoires. Compared with coincidental sharing between unrelated individuals, an excess of low generation-probability sequences was observed among out-of-frame TCR alpha sequences shared between twins. Zero-insertion analyses could be partly confounded by invariant T cells such as MAIT and iNKT, though diverse VJ usage argued against such confounding for most clonotypes.

Library preparation used 5' RACE. Instrument used: Illumina HiSeq 2000. Template switching added a universal primer binding site, and the final cDNA carried a unique molecular identifier that allowed TCR cDNA molecules to be counted accurately. Specific primers in the conserved constant-segment region were used to synthesize first-strand cDNA for the TCR alpha and beta chains. Each cDNA library was double barcoded, with a SMART-Mk sample barcode plus Illumina barcodes, to control for contamination. Two successive PCR steps introduced TruSeq adapter sequences along with Illumina sample barcodes. TCR alpha and beta cDNA libraries were sequenced on the Illumina HiSeq platform with custom primers. Under the source paper's analysis protocol: Unique molecular identifiers were extracted from raw reads with MiGEC, and CDR3 positions were determined with MiXCR. Recombination models were inferred per individual with the repgenHMM and IGoR tools using an EM algorithm. The analysis of shared clonotypes was done with the tcR package in R, with sharing normalized by the product of cloneset sizes. To study raw recombination free of thymic and clonal selection effects, out-of-frame nonproductive sequences were analyzed. In TCRdb, the public reads were trimmed at Q25 with fastp and aligned with MiXCR, with productive beta chains retained. Each entry merges the rows of one CDR3 protein and shows their most common DNA and genes. The V and J calls here are based on TCRdb, not the publication. The sample table lists under 900,000 distinct CDR3 sequences, roughly an eighth of them with a count of one. The top ten clonotypes cover around 1.5% of the sample.

Every donor in the study was a healthy Caucasian. The twin cohort comprised three pairs of female monozygotic twins, all aged roughly 18 to 30 years. Peripheral blood mononuclear cells were the source from which RNA for the TCR libraries was isolated. In the case of this clonotype: Its antigen has not been determined. No base qualities exist here, and no much larger clone lies one base off it.

The germline V gene (reference sequence) specifies SGHKS as CDR1 and YYEKEE as CDR2. There are 16 amino acids in the CDR3, from cysteine to valine inclusive. This entry keeps only the CDR3 DNA: 48 bases, framed from base 1. V has 4 bases trimmed and J has 3 bases trimmed; junction bases matching no gene number 9. This same sample was also part of a study on yellow fever vaccine responses in identical twins. Reported in the second study: According to the authors, the vaccine-induced T cell response in identical twins seemed to be partly convergent and partly specific to each individual. The study precisely tracked vaccine-responding T cell clones in identical twins.

Sequenced material: PBMCs. The sequence derives from a woman between 18 and 30 years old in good health. The rearranged segments are TRBV5-5 and TRBJ2-7, with 11 junctional bases fitting TRBD1. The CDR3 amino acid sequence is: CASSPGQGVLVYEQYV. In nucleotide form, the sequence is TGTGCCAGCAGCCCGGGACAGGGGGTATTGGTCTACGAGCAGTACGTC.